In its sample, the clone carrying this TCR beta chain was seen a few times. What it recognizes is unknown. The PCR ran on 60 Vbeta and 13 Jbeta primers. Measured with immunoSEQ multiplex PCR; TCRdb has only the in-frame clones, and not every one. This table has roughly 120,000 clones, around 80% appearing once. The data belong to a study of cytomegalovirus exposure and HLA in healthy donors. The CDR3 spans 17 residues. The V and J ends lost 7 bases and 2 bases, in that order; junction bases with no gene match: 14. Germline V gene lookup returns CDR1 MDHEN and CDR2 SYDVKM. Study observations and caveats: In presence/absence analyses, roughly uniform sequencing depth across donors was assumed.

These donors counted as nominally healthy when sampled, but unrecorded immune exposures were likely. The source material was PBMCs. The clonotype was recovered from a man younger than 40 in good health and CMV-seropositive. The chain joins TRBV28 to TRBJ1-5; TRBD1 matches 7 bases. CDR3 in DNA: TGTGCCAGCAACGGGGACCGCCAGGGGGATGGCAATCAGCCCCAGCATTTT. This gives the protein CASNGDRQGDGNQPQHF.